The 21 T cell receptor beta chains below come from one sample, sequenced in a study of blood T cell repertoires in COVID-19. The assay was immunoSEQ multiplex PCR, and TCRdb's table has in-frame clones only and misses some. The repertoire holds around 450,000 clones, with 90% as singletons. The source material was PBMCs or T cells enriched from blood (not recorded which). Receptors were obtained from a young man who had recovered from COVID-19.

In DNA form, the CDR3 reads TGTGCCAGTAGTATAGGGGCAACAGGGGGTAATCAGCCCCAGCATTTT. It yields the protein CASSIGATGGNQPQHF. The chain uses TRBV19 and TRBJ1-5; TRBD1 matches 8 bases. The CDR3 contains 16 residues. Looked up from germline, CDR1 is LNHDA and CDR2 is SQIVND (reference sequence). Trimming at V came to 1 base and at J to 4 bases, leaving 6 bases not matched to a gene.

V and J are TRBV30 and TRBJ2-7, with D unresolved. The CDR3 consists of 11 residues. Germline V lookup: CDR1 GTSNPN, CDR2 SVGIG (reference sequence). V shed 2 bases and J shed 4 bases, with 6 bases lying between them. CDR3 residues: CAWSLRYEQYF. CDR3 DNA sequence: TGTGCCTGGAGTCTGAGGTACGAGCAGTACTTC. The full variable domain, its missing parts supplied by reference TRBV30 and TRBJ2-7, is SQTIHQWPATLVQPVGSPLSLECTVEGTSNPNLYWYRQAAGRGLQLLFYSVGIGQISSEVPQNLSASRPQDRQFILSSKKLLLSDSGFYLCAWSLRYEQYFGPGTRLTVT.

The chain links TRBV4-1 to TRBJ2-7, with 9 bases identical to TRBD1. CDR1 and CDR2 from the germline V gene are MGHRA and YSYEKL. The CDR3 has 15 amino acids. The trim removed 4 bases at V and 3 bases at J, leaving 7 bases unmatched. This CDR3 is CASSLRVGQGYEQYF. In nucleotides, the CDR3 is TGCGCCAGCAGCCTTCGAGTGGGACAGGGCTACGAGCAGTACTTC.

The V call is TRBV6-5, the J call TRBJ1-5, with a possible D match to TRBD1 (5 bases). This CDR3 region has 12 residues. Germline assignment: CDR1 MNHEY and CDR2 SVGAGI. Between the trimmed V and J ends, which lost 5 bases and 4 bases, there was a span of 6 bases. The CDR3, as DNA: TGTGCCAGCAGTCGGACAAATCAGCCCCAGCATTTT. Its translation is CASSRTNQPQHF.

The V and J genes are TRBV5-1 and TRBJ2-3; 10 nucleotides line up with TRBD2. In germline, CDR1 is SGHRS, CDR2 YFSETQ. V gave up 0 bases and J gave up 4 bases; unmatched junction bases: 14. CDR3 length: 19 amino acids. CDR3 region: CASSLGQEYTSGKADTQYF. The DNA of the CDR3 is TGCGCCAGCAGCTTGGGACAGGAGTACACTAGCGGGAAGGCAGATACGCAGTATTTT. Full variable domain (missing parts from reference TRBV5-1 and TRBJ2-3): KAGVTQTPRYLIKTRGQQVTLSCSPISGHRSVSWYQQTPGQGLQFLFEYFSETQRNKGNFPGRFSGRQFSNSRSEMNVSTLELGDSALYLCASSLGQEYTSGKADTQYFGPGTRLTVL.

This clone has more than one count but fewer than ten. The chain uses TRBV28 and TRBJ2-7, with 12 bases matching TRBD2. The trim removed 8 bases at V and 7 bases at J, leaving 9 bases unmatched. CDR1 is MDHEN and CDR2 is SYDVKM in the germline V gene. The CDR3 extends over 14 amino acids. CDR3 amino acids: CASGTSGRFGEQYF. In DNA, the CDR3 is TGTGCCAGCGGCACTAGCGGGAGGTTTGGTGAGCAGTACTTC. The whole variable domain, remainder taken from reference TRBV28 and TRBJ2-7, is DVKVTQSSRYLVKRTGEKVFLECVQDMDHENMFWYRQDPGLGLRLIYFSYDVKMKEKGDIPEGYSVSREKKERFSLILESASTNQTSMYLCASGTSGRFGEQYFGPGTRLTVT.

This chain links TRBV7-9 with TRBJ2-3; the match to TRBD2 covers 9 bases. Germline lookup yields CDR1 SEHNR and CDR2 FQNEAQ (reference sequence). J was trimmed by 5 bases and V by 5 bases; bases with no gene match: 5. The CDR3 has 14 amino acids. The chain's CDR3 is CASSQRGEGDTQYF. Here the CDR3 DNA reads TGTGCCAGCAGCCAGCGGGGGGAAGGAGATACGCAGTATTTT.

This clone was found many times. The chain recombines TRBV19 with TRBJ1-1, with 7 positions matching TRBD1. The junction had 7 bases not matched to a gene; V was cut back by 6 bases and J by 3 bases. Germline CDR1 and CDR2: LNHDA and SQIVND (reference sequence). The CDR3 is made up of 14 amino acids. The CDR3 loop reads CASRTTGRDTEAFF. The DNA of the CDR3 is TGTGCCAGTAGGACGACAGGGCGGGACACTGAAGCTTTCTTT.

CDR3 DNA: TGTGCCAGCAACCCAGGGTGGGTTGATCAGCCCCAGCATTTT. Its protein is CASNPGWVDQPQHF. V is TRBV5-4 and J is TRBJ1-5; TRBD1 is a possible D gene (5 bases). The CDR3 covers 14 residues. Trimming took off 6 bases at V and 5 bases at J, with 15 bases between the two ends. CDR1 and CDR2 from the germline V gene are SGHNT and YYREEE (reference sequence).

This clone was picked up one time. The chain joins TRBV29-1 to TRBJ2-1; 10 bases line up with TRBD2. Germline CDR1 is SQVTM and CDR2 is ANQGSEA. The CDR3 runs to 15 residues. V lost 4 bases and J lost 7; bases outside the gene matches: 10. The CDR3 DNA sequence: TGCAGCGTTGGGGGAAGCGGGAGGGCCTGGAATGAGCAGTTCTTC. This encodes CSVGGSGRAWNEQFF.

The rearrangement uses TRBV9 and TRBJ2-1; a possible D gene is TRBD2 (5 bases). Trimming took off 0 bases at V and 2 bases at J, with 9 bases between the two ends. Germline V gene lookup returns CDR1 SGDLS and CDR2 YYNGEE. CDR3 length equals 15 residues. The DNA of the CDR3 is TGTGCCAGCAGCGTAGGAGAGGGCACCTACAATGAGCAGTTCTTC. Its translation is CASSVGEGTYNEQFF.

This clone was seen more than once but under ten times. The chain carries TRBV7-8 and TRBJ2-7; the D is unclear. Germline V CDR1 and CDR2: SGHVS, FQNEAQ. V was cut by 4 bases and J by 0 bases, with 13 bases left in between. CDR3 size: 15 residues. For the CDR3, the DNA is TGTGCCAGCAGCTCCCCCCTTGGAGCCTCCTACGAGCAGTACTTC. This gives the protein CASSSPLGASYEQYF.

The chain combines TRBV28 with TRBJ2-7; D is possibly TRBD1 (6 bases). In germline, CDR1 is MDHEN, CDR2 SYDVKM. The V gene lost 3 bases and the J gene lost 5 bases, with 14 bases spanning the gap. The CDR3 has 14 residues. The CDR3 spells CASSFDRRRNEQYF. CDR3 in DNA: TGTGCCAGCAGTTTCGACAGGCGAAGAAACGAGCAGTACTTC.

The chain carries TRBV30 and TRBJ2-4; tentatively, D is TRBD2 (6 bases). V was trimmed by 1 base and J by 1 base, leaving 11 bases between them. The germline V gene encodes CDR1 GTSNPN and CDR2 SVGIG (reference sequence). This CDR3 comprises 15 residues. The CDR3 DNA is TGTGCCTGGAGTGGGGGAGGAACGGCCAAAAACATTCAGTACTTC. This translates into CAWSGGGTAKNIQYF.

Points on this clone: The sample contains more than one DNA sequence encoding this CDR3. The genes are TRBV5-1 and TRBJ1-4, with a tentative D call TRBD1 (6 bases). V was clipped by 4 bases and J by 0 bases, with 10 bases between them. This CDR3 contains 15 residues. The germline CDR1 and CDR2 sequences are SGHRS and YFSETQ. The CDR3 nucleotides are TGCGCCAGCAGCCCGGGACAAGCAACTAATGAAAAACTGTTTTTT. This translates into CASSPGQATNEKLFF.

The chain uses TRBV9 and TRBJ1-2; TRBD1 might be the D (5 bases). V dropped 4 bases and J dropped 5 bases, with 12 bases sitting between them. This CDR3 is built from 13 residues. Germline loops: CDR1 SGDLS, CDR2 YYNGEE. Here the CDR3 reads CASSTSAGYGYTF. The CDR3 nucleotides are TGTGCCAGCAGCACAAGTGCAGGGTATGGCTACACCTTC.

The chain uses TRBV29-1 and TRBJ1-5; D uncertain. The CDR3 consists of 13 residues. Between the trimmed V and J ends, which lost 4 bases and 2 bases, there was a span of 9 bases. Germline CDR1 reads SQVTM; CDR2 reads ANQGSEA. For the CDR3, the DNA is TGCAGCGTTGCGGAGGCGGGCAATCAGCCCCAGCATTTT. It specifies CSVAEAGNQPQHF.

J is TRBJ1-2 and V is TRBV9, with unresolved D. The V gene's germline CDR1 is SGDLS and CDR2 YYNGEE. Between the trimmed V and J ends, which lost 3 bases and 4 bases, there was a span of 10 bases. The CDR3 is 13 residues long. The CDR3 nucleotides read TGTGCCAGCAGCGGCCCTGAGGCCTATGGCTACACCTTC. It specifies CASSGPEAYGYTF. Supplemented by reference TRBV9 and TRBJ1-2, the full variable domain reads DSGVTQTPKHLITATGQRVTLRCSPRSGDLSVYWYQQSLDQGLQFLIQYYNGEERAKGNILERFSAQQFPDLHSELNLSSLELGDSALYFCASSGPEAYGYTFGSGTRLTVV.

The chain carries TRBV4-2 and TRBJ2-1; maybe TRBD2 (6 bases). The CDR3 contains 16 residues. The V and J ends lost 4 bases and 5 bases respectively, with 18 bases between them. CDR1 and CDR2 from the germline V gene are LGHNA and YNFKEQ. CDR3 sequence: CASSRLVGRDDNEQFF. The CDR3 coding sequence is TGTGCCAGCAGCCGGCTAGTAGGGCGGGACGACAATGAGCAGTTCTTC.

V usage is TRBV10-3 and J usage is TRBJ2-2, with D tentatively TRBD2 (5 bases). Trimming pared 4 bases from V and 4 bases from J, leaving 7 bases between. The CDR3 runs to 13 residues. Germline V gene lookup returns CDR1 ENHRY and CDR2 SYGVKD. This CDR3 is CAISGESTGELFF. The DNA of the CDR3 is TGTGCCATCAGTGGGGAGTCCACCGGGGAGCTGTTTTTT.

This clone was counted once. The CDR3, as DNA: TGTGCCAGCAGCCCCTCGGGTTCGACTGAAGCTTTCTTT. Amino acids: CASSPSGSTEAFF. The V and J genes are TRBV11-2 and TRBJ1-1; D is uncertain. This CDR3 is built from 13 residues. CDR1 and CDR2 from the germline V gene are SGHAT and FQNNGV. Trimming stripped 5 bases from V and 5 bases from J, with 12 bases between.